This TCR beta chain was identified during a study of cytomegalovirus exposure and HLA in healthy donors. Study-level results: A later analysis revealed that TCR association rates differed between HLA loci, peaking at DRB1 and bottoming out at HLA-C. 87-base-pair reads could not separate some V segments, including TRBV6-2 and TRBV6-3.

The PCR employed 60 Vbeta primers together with 13 Jbeta primers. In the original analysis: About 10 million shared chains were among about 80 million unique TCR beta chains counted in a later analysis. The assay was immunoSEQ multiplex PCR, and TCRdb's table has in-frame clones only and misses some. The DNA was the basis for D and trimming; V, J and clone size are from that table. The sample consists of some 180,000 clones, just under 80% of them appearing once. With respect to this clone: The target antigen is unknown.

At sampling all donors were nominally healthy, likely with unrecorded immune exposures. Germline V gene sequence: CDR1 LGHNA, CDR2 YNFKEQ. The CDR3 consists of 15 residues. J gave up 12 bases and V 4 bases, and 15 bases lay outside the gene matches. Sequencing was carried out using PBMCs. The receptor was derived from a woman aged 25-40 years in good health and CMV-seronegative. This rearrangement joins TRBV4-2 to TRBJ2-1; TRBD2 matches 7 bases. The CDR3 region has the DNA TGTGCCAGCAGCCTAAAACCTGGCGGGACGGGGGGGCAGTTCTTC. Its translation is CASSLKPGGTGGQFF.